These 25 T cell receptor beta chains were all obtained from the same sample, sequenced in a study of blood T cells in healthy people across ages. It was with a sample-barcoded 5' primer and a J-beta primer mix that a second PCR of about 7 to 12 cycles was run. TCRdb used MiXCR to reprocess the 5' RACE reads, holding one entry per CDR3 protein. The repertoire includes 800,000 or so distinct CDR3 sequences, about 25% of them detected once, and roughly 3.5% sits in the top ten. These data also featured in a second study, about T cells of mothers and their children.

Sample: blood. The receptors derive from a boy aged 10-17 years in good health.

The V gene is TRBV18, the J gene TRBJ2-5, with D unresolved. CDR1 is KGHSH and CDR2 is LQKENI in the germline V gene. V was trimmed by 5 bases and J by 0 bases, leaving 10 bases between them. The CDR3 has 14 amino acids. The CDR3 DNA reads as TGTGCCAGCTCAGCGAACCTAGACCAAGAGACCCAGTACTTC. It is translated as CASSANLDQETQYF.

The chain employs TRBV4-1 and TRBJ2-7, with 8 bases fitting TRBD1. CDR3 size: 15 residues. Germline V CDR1 and CDR2: MGHRA, YSYEKL. J gave up 5 bases and V 4 bases, and 10 bases lay outside the gene matches. This CDR3 reads CASSLEADRENEQYF. DNA for the CDR3: TGCGCCAGCAGCCTTGAGGCGGACAGGGAAAACGAGCAGTACTTC.

This chain connects TRBV7-2 to TRBJ1-1; D is ambiguous. CDR3 length equals 14 residues. Trimming shortened V by 1 base and J by 0 bases, and 6 bases separated the two germline ends. Germline CDR1 and CDR2: SGHTA and FQGNSA. The CDR3 region has the DNA TGTGCCAGCAGCTTAGTTATCCTGAACACTGAAGCTTTCTTT. It is translated as CASSLVILNTEAFF.

J is TRBJ2-1 and V is TRBV9; maybe TRBD1 (6 bases). The V end was cut by 3 bases, the J end by 5 bases, with 21 bases between. The germline V gene encodes CDR1 SGDLS and CDR2 YYNGEE. This CDR3 has 17 residues. The CDR3 DNA reads as TGTGCCAGCAGCGCCCTGACAATGACAGGTGTGAACAATGAGCAGTTCTTC. Protein product: CASSALTMTGVNNEQFF. The complete variable domain, with remaining parts taken from reference TRBV9 and TRBJ2-1, reads DSGVTQTPKHLITATGQRVTLRCSPRSGDLSVYWYQQSLDQGLQFLIQYYNGEERAKGNILERFSAQQFPDLHSELNLSSLELGDSALYFCASSALTMTGVNNEQFFGPGTRLTVL.

This clonotype has just a few counts. This sequence joins TRBV20-1 and TRBJ2-7; D unclear. V dropped 3 bases and J dropped 4 bases, with 13 bases sitting between them. The CDR3 runs to 13 residues. Germline assignment: CDR1 DFQATT and CDR2 SNEGSKA (reference sequence). CDR3 sequence reads: CSARIHGIYEQYF. DNA of the CDR3: TGCAGTGCTAGGATTCATGGAATTTACGAGCAGTACTTC.

J is TRBJ2-7 and V is TRBV5-1; 8 nucleotides align to TRBD2. Germline-derived CDR1 and CDR2 are SGHRS and YFSETQ. V dropped 4 bases and J dropped 4; count of bases not matched to a gene: 10. This CDR3 region has 15 residues. In nucleotides, the CDR3 is TGCGCCAGCAGCACCATCCGGGGGGGAGAGTACGAGCAGTACTTC. The encoded protein is CASSTIRGGEYEQYF.

The V and J genes are TRBV11-1 and TRBJ1-1, with unresolved D. CDR3 length equals 15 residues. CDR1 is SGHAT, CDR2 FQDESV, per germline (reference sequence). V dropped 2 bases and J dropped 0 bases, with 10 bases sitting between them. CDR3 region: CASSLPGRMNTEAFF. As DNA, the CDR3 is TGTGCCAGCAGCTTACCAGGACGGATGAACACTGAAGCTTTCTTT.

This chain links TRBV7-2 with TRBJ2-4; maybe TRBD2 (5 bases). V shed 5 bases and J shed 3 bases, with 8 bases lying between them. The germline V gene has CDR1 SGHTA and CDR2 FQGNSA. This CDR3 has 13 amino acids. The CDR3 loop reads CASSVRGKNIQYF. As DNA, the CDR3 is TGTGCCAGCAGCGTACGGGGCAAAAACATTCAGTACTTC.

The rearrangement links TRBV27 to TRBJ1-2; perhaps TRBD1 as D (5 bases). From germline, CDR1 is MNHEY and CDR2 SMNVEV (reference sequence). The CDR3 covers 12 residues. V was clipped by 6 bases and J by 8 bases, with 13 bases between them. CDR3 residues: CASSHRRRGYTF. The CDR3 nucleotides are TGTGCCAGCAGCCACAGGAGGCGCGGCTACACCTTC.

This chain connects TRBV20-1 to TRBJ2-1; TRBD2 aligns across 9 bases. Unmatched junction bases numbered 10, after V lost 5 bases and J lost 2 bases. Germline V lookup: CDR1 DFQATT, CDR2 SNEGSKA (reference sequence). This CDR3 contains 16 residues. CDR3 coding DNA: TGCAGTGCTCCCCGGAGGATAGCGGGAGCCTACAATGAGCAGTTCTTC. It translates to CSAPRRIAGAYNEQFF.

The V call is TRBV11-1, the J call TRBJ2-1, with 11 bases matching TRBD2. Germline assignment: CDR1 SGHAT and CDR2 FQDESV (reference sequence). This CDR3 spans 18 amino acids. Losses at the gene ends were 3 bases for V and 0 bases for J; bases not matched to a gene: 7. In DNA, the CDR3 is TGTGCCAGCAGCTTCCTAGCGGGGGGCCTAATCTCCTACAATGAGCAGTTCTTC. Amino acids: CASSFLAGGLISYNEQFF.

This clonotype was picked up one time. V gene TRBV29-1 combines with J gene TRBJ2-1; the match to TRBD2 covers 10 bases. The germline V gene has CDR1 SQVTM and CDR2 ANQGSEA. Germline trimming cut 5 bases from V and 7 bases from J; bases unmatched to any gene: 5. The CDR3 runs to 13 residues. The CDR3, as DNA: TGCAGCGTTCGGAGCGGGAGGGCAAATGAGCAGTTCTTC. It specifies CSVRSGRANEQFF.

The V and J genes are TRBV27 and TRBJ2-5, with D perhaps TRBD1 or TRBD2 (6 bases each). The end of the DNA fits TRBJ2-7 better, so the J call may be wrong. This CDR3 comprises 16 residues. Germline V gene sequence: CDR1 MNHEY, CDR2 SMNVEV (reference sequence). The CDR3 is CASSKARGGRYYEQYF. The CDR3 DNA is TGTGCCAGCAGCAAAGCCAGGGGAGGCCGATACTACGAGCAGTACTTC.

The chain uses TRBV4-3 and TRBJ1-6; the D is unclear. The CDR3 is 17 residues long. V lost 0 bases and J 0 bases, leaving 9 bases between the germline ends. Germline values: CDR1 LGHNA, CDR2 YSLEER. The CDR3 DNA follows: TGCGCCAGCAGCCAAGATCCGGGGAGCTCCTATAATTCACCCCTCCACTTT. Residues: CASSQDPGSSYNSPLHF.

In the case of this clonotype: At one boundary the junction diverges from the germline segment, which might be a read error. The chain combines TRBV9 with TRBJ2-5; 9 bases line up with TRBD1. The assigned J gene may be wrong: the sequence end matches TRBJ2-1 better. The CDR3 sequence is 15 residues long. Germline-derived CDR1 and CDR2 are SGDLS and YYNGEE. The CDR3 nucleotides read TGTACCAGCAGCGCCTCCGGGACAGGGAGGTATGAGCAGTTCTTC. Encoded protein: CTSSASGTGRYEQFF.

The chain links TRBV9 to TRBJ2-5; D gene unclear. The J call may be faulty, since TRBJ2-7 better matches the DNA end. CDR1 and CDR2 from the germline V gene are SGDLS and YYNGEE. The CDR3 extends over 15 amino acids. Written as DNA, the CDR3 is TGTGCCAGCAGCGCAGATGGTGACGGTTCCTACGAGCAGTACTTC. Protein product: CASSADGDGSYEQYF.

The chain combines TRBV29-1 with TRBJ2-7; 8 bases match TRBD2. Trimming cost V 7 bases and J 5 bases; bases outside gene matches: 13. Germline CDR1 is SQVTM and CDR2 is ANQGSEA. This CDR3 is built from 14 residues. CDR3 sequence: CSARAGGFGDEQYF. CDR3 DNA: TGCAGCGCGAGGGCGGGAGGATTCGGCGACGAGCAGTACTTC.

As to this clonotype: One end of the junction varies from germline; a read error may be responsible. The V gene is TRBV20-1, the J gene TRBJ2-5; 13 positions match TRBD2. CDR1 is DFQATT, CDR2 SNEGSKA, per germline (reference sequence). This CDR3 spans 12 amino acids. DNA for the CDR3: TGCAGTGCACGAGGACTAGCGGGAGTCCTGTTCTTC. Its protein is CSARGLAGVLFF.

V and J are TRBV6-2 or TRBV6-3 and TRBJ2-1; D gene unclear. The CDR3 totals 15 residues. The ends were cut back, 0 bases at V and 2 bases at J, with 8 bases in the middle. Per germline, CDR1 MNHEY and CDR2 SVGEGT. In DNA, the CDR3 is TGTGCCAGCAGTTACTCCGAGTTCACCTACAATGAGCAGTTCTTC. Protein sequence: CASSYSEFTYNEQFF.

In its sample, this clonotype was seen a few times. The rearrangement uses TRBV2 and TRBJ2-5, with TRBD1 matching 12 bases. The tail of the sequence fits TRBJ2-1 better, so the J call may be wrong. Germline assignment: CDR1 SNHLY and CDR2 FYNNEI. This CDR3 contains 14 residues. The CDR3 nucleotides read TGTGCCAGCAGAGGGACAGGGGGCCCAAACGAGCAGTTCTTC. Translation gives CASRGTGGPNEQFF.

The chain couples TRBV6-5 to TRBJ1-2, with D tentatively TRBD1 (5 bases). The CDR3 is made up of 14 amino acids. Trimming stripped 4 bases from V and 8 bases from J, with 17 bases between. Germline V CDR1 and CDR2: MNHEY, SVGAGI. CDR3: CASSSRGLSIGYTF. CDR3 nucleotides: TGTGCCAGCAGTTCAAGGGGACTCTCGATAGGCTACACCTTC.

J is TRBJ2-5 and V is TRBV4-2; 7 bases agree with TRBD2. V gave up 1 base and J gave up 11 bases; unmatched junction bases: 7. The CDR3 sequence is 13 residues long. Germline loops: CDR1 LGHNA, CDR2 YNFKEQ. CDR3 coding DNA: TGTGCCAGCAGCCAAGTTGGGAGGGGTGAGCAGTACTTC. Translated: CASSQVGRGEQYF.

This clonotype was detected only a few times. A junction end diverges from the germline sequence, so it may reflect a read error. This chain uses TRBV20-1 with TRBJ2-1, with 7 bases lining up with TRBD2. The CDR3 sequence is 18 residues long. The germline gives CDR1 DFQATT, CDR2 SNEGSKA (reference sequence). The CDR3 coding sequence is TGCAGCGCTATAGACCCTCCCGGAGCGGGGATGCTCATGAATGAGCAGTTCTTC. Residues: CSAIDPPGAGMLMNEQFF.

The chain is built from TRBV7-9 and TRBJ2-5, with D unclear. Trimming removed 2 bases at V and 1 base at J, with 8 bases between. Germline V gives CDR1 SEHNR, CDR2 FQNEAQ (reference sequence). This CDR3 has 14 residues. CDR3 DNA: TGTGCCAGCAGCTTACCTTCTGCCCAAGAGACCCAGTACTTC. Amino acid sequence: CASSLPSAQETQYF.

This clonotype was seen a few times. The chain is built from TRBV24-1 and TRBJ1-2, with D unresolved. The ends were cut back, 5 bases at V and 10 bases at J, with 22 bases in the middle. This CDR3 is 15 amino acids long. Germline CDR1 KGHDR, CDR2 SFDVKD. CDR3 DNA sequence: TGTGCCACCAGTGCCCTTGACGGTCTTGATCGGGTCTACACCTTC. Protein: CATSALDGLDRVYTF.